A single sample gave rise to the 17 T cell receptor beta chains below, sequenced in a study of shared clonotypes between healthy human individuals (dated by TCRdb to about 2020). For the CD8 naive samples, CD45RO-negative cells were positively selected for CCR7, yielding a CD45RA+CCR7+ population from which TemRA cells were excluded. Libraries came from the immunoSEQ multiplex PCR assay. TCRdb re-hosts the immuneACCESS table, in-frame sequences only. Its copies lack some clones; in the studies checked, an unresolved V gene accounts for under half of them, and the cause for the rest is not known. A total of about 2.1 million clones appear in this sample, 85% to 95% of them only once. The top ten clones comprise about 1.5% of the sample. Sequenced material: naive CD8+ T cells from PBMCs. The cell subset or site label here, explained by the study, means: CD45RA+CCR7+. The receptors derive from a man aged 18 to 30 in good health. Some clones in this sample may be carry-over from other donors' samples.

CDR3 amino acids: CASSAGVGTGELFF. For the CDR3, the DNA is TGTGCCAGCAGCGCGGGAGTAGGGACCGGGGAGCTGTTTTTT. V is TRBV5-6 and J is TRBJ2-2; 7 bases are shared with TRBD2. Germline trimming cut 4 bases from V and 5 bases from J; bases unmatched to any gene: 5. CDR3 length: 14 residues. CDR1 is SGHDT and CDR2 is YYEEEE in the germline V gene. Using reference TRBV5-6 and TRBJ2-2 for the parts outside the CDR3, the full variable domain is DAGVTQSPTHLIKTRGQQVTLRCSPKSGHDTVSWYQQALGQGPQFIFQYYEEEERQRGNFPDRFSGHQFPNYSSELNVNALLLGDSALYLCASSAGVGTGELFFGEGSRLTVL.

The J gene is TRBJ2-2, the V gene TRBV5-6, with TRBD2 matching over 10 bases. The trim removed 0 bases at V and 4 bases at J, leaving 6 bases unmatched. Germline CDR1 reads SGHDT; CDR2 reads YYEEEE. The CDR3 has 17 amino acids. The CDR3 bases are TGTGCCAGCAGCTTGGGGGCTAGCGGGAGAGGCACCGGGGAGCTGTTTTTT. Amino acid sequence: CASSLGASGRGTGELFF. The entire variable domain, with the rest obtained from reference TRBV5-6 and TRBJ2-2, is as follows: DAGVTQSPTHLIKTRGQQVTLRCSPKSGHDTVSWYQQALGQGPQFIFQYYEEEERQRGNFPDRFSGHQFPNYSSELNVNALLLGDSALYLCASSLGASGRGTGELFFGEGSRLTVL.

This clone appeared once. The chain uses TRBV7-8 and TRBJ2-7, with 9 bases that match TRBD1. Germline values: CDR1 SGHVS, CDR2 FQNEAQ. The length of the CDR3 is 17 residues. The trim removed 5 bases at V and 5 bases at J, leaving 16 bases unmatched. As DNA, the CDR3 is TGTGCCAGCAGCCTAATCATCCCGCCGGGACAGGGTAACGAGCAGTACTTC. Translated, it gives CASSLIIPPGQGNEQYF. The variable domain in full, with the rest retrieved from reference TRBV7-8 and TRBJ2-7, is GAGVSQSPRYKVAKRGQDVALRCDPISGHVSLFWYQQALGQGPEFLTYFQNEAQLDKSGLPSDRFFAERPEGSVSTLKIQRTQQEDSAVYLCASSLIIPPGQGNEQYFGPGTRLTVT.

The chain employs TRBV4-3 and TRBJ2-5, with a tentative D call TRBD2 (6 bases). V lost 3 bases and J lost 1, with 12 bases in between. Germline CDR1 reads LGHNA; CDR2 reads YSLEER. This CDR3 is built from 15 residues. The CDR3 DNA follows: TGCGCCAGCAGCCAGATATTAGCGGTCCAAGAGACCCAGTACTTC. Its translation: CASSQILAVQETQYF.

This chain joins TRBV15 and TRBJ2-7; the match to TRBD1 covers 9 bases. There are 15 residues in the CDR3. The J segment lost 3 bases and the V segment lost 0 bases, leaving 3 bases of the junction unmatched. CDR1 and CDR2 from the germline V gene are LNHNV and YYDKDF (reference sequence). The CDR3 sequence is CATSRDWDRVYEQYF. The CDR3 DNA reads as TGTGCCACCAGCAGAGATTGGGACAGGGTCTACGAGCAGTACTTC.

This rearrangement joins TRBV5-5 to TRBJ2-3; D remains ambiguous. V was shortened by 0 bases and J by 6 bases, with 5 bases between the two germline ends. Germline loops: CDR1 SGHKS, CDR2 YYEKEE (reference sequence). The CDR3 is made up of 12 amino acids. The CDR3 nucleotides are TGTGCCAGCAGCTTGGCCTCGGATACGCAGTATTTT. It is translated as CASSLASDTQYF.

The chain joins TRBV4-3 to TRBJ2-5; D uncertain. This CDR3 comprises 16 residues. V was clipped by 2 bases and J by 7 bases, with 20 bases between them. Looked up from germline, CDR1 is LGHNA and CDR2 is YSLEER. Here the CDR3 reads CASSQTSRAPLGTQYF. The CDR3 DNA sequence: TGCGCCAGCAGCCAAACGAGCAGAGCGCCGCTTGGGACCCAGTACTTC.

V gene TRBV7-6 combines with J gene TRBJ2-5; TRBD1 matches 10 bases. This CDR3 is built from 15 residues. CDR1 is SGHVS and CDR2 is FNYEAQ in the germline V gene. Germline trimming cut 1 base from V and 2 bases from J; bases unmatched to any gene: 1. CDR3 sequence: CASSLGDRGQETQYF. As DNA, the CDR3 is TGTGCCAGCAGCTTAGGGGACAGGGGACAAGAGACCCAGTACTTC.

The chain joins TRBV7-2 to TRBJ2-7, with D possibly matching TRBD2 (5 bases). The CDR3 contains 15 residues. Germline V gene sequence: CDR1 SGHTA, CDR2 FQGNSA. With 0 bases removed from V and 5 bases from J, the gap between germline ends came to 14 bases. The CDR3, as DNA: TGTGCCAGCAGCTTAGCGCTCGGACTTAGAGACGAGCAGTACTTC. Its protein product is CASSLALGLRDEQYF.

This clone was seen only once. This rearrangement joins TRBV19 to TRBJ2-5; D perhaps matches TRBD1 (6 bases). Germline V gene data show CDR1 as LNHDA and CDR2 as SQIVND (reference sequence). V was clipped by 2 bases and J by 0 bases, with 13 bases between them. The CDR3 is made up of 16 amino acids. CDR3 sequence: CASSISQGSYQETQYF. The CDR3 DNA reads TGTGCCAGTAGTATATCGCAGGGGTCCTACCAAGAGACCCAGTACTTC.

The chain combines TRBV29-1 with TRBJ2-1, with D unclear. Germline V gene lookup returns CDR1 SQVTM and CDR2 ANQGSEA. The V gene lost 4 bases and the J gene lost 9 bases, with 13 bases spanning the gap. The CDR3 is 12 residues long. The CDR3 is CSVVYGSAEQFF. The CDR3 DNA reads as TGCAGCGTTGTTTACGGCAGTGCTGAGCAGTTCTTC.

The chain employs TRBV28 and TRBJ1-2; weak D call: TRBD1 (6 bases). The germline CDR1 and CDR2 sequences are MDHEN and SYDVKM. The CDR3 has 17 residues. Between the trimmed V and J ends, which lost 1 base and 1 base, there was a span of 16 bases. CDR3: CASSLSRGRGDNYGYTF. The CDR3 DNA sequence: TGTGCCAGCAGTTTATCGAGAGGCAGGGGAGATAACTATGGCTACACCTTC.

This chain joins TRBV27 and TRBJ2-2; TRBD1 or TRBD2 may be the D gene (5 bases each). V was cut by 6 bases and J by 5 bases, with 7 bases left in between. Germline values: CDR1 MNHEY, CDR2 SMNVEV (reference sequence). The length of the CDR3 is 12 residues. The CDR3 protein is CASREGTGELFF. CDR3 nucleotides: TGTGCCAGCAGAGAGGGGACCGGGGAGCTGTTTTTT.

This clone has a handful of counts. The sample carries other DNA sequences with the same CDR3. This chain links TRBV28 with TRBJ2-2, with no clear D. CDR3 length: 11 amino acids. Trimming cost V 3 bases and J 6 bases, with 2 bases left between them. In germline, CDR1 is MDHEN, CDR2 SYDVKM. Here the CDR3 reads CASSFPGELFF. CDR3 coding DNA: TGTGCCAGCAGTTTTCCCGGGGAGCTGTTTTTT. The full variable domain, completed using reference TRBV28 and TRBJ2-2, is DVKVTQSSRYLVKRTGEKVFLECVQDMDHENMFWYRQDPGLGLRLIYFSYDVKMKEKGDIPEGYSVSREKKERFSLILESASTNQTSMYLCASSFPGELFFGEGSRLTVL.

This clone was recorded once. The junction departs from the called germline gene at one end, perhaps through a read error. The same CDR3 can be traced to other DNA sequences in this sample. The J gene is TRBJ1-1, the V gene TRBV11-2, with a possible D match to TRBD1 (5 bases). CDR3 length: 12 residues. Germline V gene sequence: CDR1 SGHAT, CDR2 FQNNGV. The CDR3 coding sequence is TGTGCCAGCAGGCAGGGCTACACTGAGGCTTTCTTT. This sequence encodes CASRQGYTEAFF.

This chain connects TRBV27 to TRBJ2-3; 8 bases align to TRBD1. The CDR3 totals 16 residues. The germline V gene encodes CDR1 MNHEY and CDR2 SMNVEV (reference sequence). Trimming took 5 bases from V and 7 from J; bases not matched to a gene: 14. The CDR3, as DNA: TGTGCCAGCAGTCAGCTACCGGGACAGGTGTATTATACGCAGTATTTT. As protein: CASSQLPGQVYYTQYF.

The V and J genes are TRBV9 and TRBJ2-3; D is perhaps TRBD2 (6 bases). Trimming stripped 0 bases from V and 2 bases from J, with 13 bases between. CDR3 length equals 16 residues. Germline V gene data show CDR1 as SGDLS and CDR2 as YYNGEE. CDR3 coding DNA: TGTGCCAGCAGCGTAGGGAGGGAAGTATACACAGATACGCAGTATTTT. This sequence encodes CASSVGREVYTDTQYF. The full variable domain, its missing parts supplied by reference TRBV9 and TRBJ2-3, is DSGVTQTPKHLITATGQRVTLRCSPRSGDLSVYWYQQSLDQGLQFLIQYYNGEERAKGNILERFSAQQFPDLHSELNLSSLELGDSALYFCASSVGREVYTDTQYFGPGTRLTVL.